This T cell receptor beta chain was obtained from a study of shared clonotypes between healthy human individuals. In the study overall: Three plates were used per donor for CD4 naive, three for CD4 memory, two for CD8 naive and one for CD8 memory.

Points on this clone: Its antigen is as yet unknown.

Overall study findings and caveats: Memory subsets generally showed lower estimated richness than naive subsets.

The donors, healthy adults who were HIV-negative, had experienced no recent acute infections or vaccinations. Researchers partitioned CD4+ cells into CD45RA+ naive and CD45RA-negative memory subsets. The method was immunoSEQ multiplex PCR; TCRdb's version includes in-frame clones alone and lacks a portion of them. In the table there are 1,500,000 or so clones, roughly 96% of which are singletons. The clonotype originates from a man in his thirties or forties in good health. Sequenced: naive CD4+ T cells sorted from blood. Subset noted: CD45RA+ positively selected.

The CDR3 region has the DNA TGCGCCAGCACCGAGGGTTCCGAGCAGTACTTC. It is translated as CASTEGSEQYF. The chain couples TRBV5-1 to TRBJ2-7; D might be TRBD2 (5 bases). V lost 6 bases and J 6 bases, leaving 10 bases between the germline ends. Germline loops: CDR1 SGHRS, CDR2 YFSETQ. The CDR3 has 11 amino acids.